The 6 T cell receptor beta chains given below trace back to one sample, sequenced in a study of blood T cells in healthy people across ages. A second PCR of about 7 to 11 cycles used a sample-barcoded 5' primer and a J-beta primer mix. MiXCR, run by TCRdb on the 5' RACE reads, gives a single entry per CDR3 protein. The sample lists 1.5 million to 2 million distinct CDR3 sequences; almost 35% were seen once. Sequencing was performed on blood. The receptors shown here come from a woman aged 25-40 years in good health.

The sample holds many counts of this clonotype. V gene TRBV29-1 combines with J gene TRBJ2-3, with 9 bases identical to TRBD1. The V segment lost 6 bases and the J segment 3 bases; nucleotides outside the gene matches: 7. Germline values: CDR1 SQVTM, CDR2 ANQGSEA. The CDR3 covers 14 residues. CDR3 nucleotides: TGCAGCGTCTATGGCGGACAGGGGACAGATACGCAGTATTTT. It encodes CSVYGGQGTDTQYF.

The chain combines TRBV2 with TRBJ1-2; a possible D gene is TRBD1 (5 bases). CDR1 is SNHLY, CDR2 FYNNEI, per germline. The ends were cut back, 2 bases at V and 0 bases at J, with 10 bases in the middle. The CDR3 spans 15 residues. For the CDR3, the DNA is TGTGCCAGCAGTGAATCGGGGGTGGCTAACTATGGCTACACCTTC. This codes for CASSESGVANYGYTF.

The chain is built from TRBV2 and TRBJ2-5, with D tentatively TRBD1 (5 bases). V shed 3 bases and J shed 11 bases, with 19 bases lying between them. The CDR3 sequence is 14 residues long. Germline lookup yields CDR1 SNHLY and CDR2 FYNNEI. The CDR3 loop is CASSEGHYQLQQYF. DNA for the CDR3: TGTGCCAGCAGTGAGGGGCACTACCAACTGCAGCAGTACTTC.

This clonotype was seen only once. The junction does not match germline at one end; this may be a read error. The chain recombines TRBV27 with TRBJ1-5; D not resolved. CDR3 size: 16 residues. From germline, CDR1 is MNHEY and CDR2 SMNVEV (reference sequence). CDR3 sequence reads: CANSLSGTASNQPQHF. For the CDR3, the DNA is TGTGCCAACAGTTTGTCGGGCACGGCTAGCAATCAGCCCCAGCATTTT.

This clonotype was detected once. The chain is built from TRBV4-2 and TRBJ2-1; 8 bases are a match to TRBD2. The V segment lost 11 bases and the J segment 6 bases; nucleotides outside the gene matches: 21. This CDR3 spans 17 amino acids. Germline V gene sequence: CDR1 LGHNA, CDR2 YNFKEQ. The DNA for the CDR3 is TGTGCCTCTAAGGCGGAGGGAATCGAGCGGGAGTCCAATGAGCAGTTCTTC. Amino acids: CASKAEGIERESNEQFF.

In regard to this clonotype: At one boundary the junction diverges from the germline segment, which might be a read error. The rearrangement links TRBV9 to TRBJ2-3; a weak D match, TRBD2 (5 bases). Germline-derived CDR1 and CDR2 are SGDLS and YYNGEE. This CDR3 is 14 amino acids long. CDR3: CASSPAVYTDAQYF. CDR3 in DNA: TGTGCCAGCAGCCCAGCGGTTTACACAGATGCGCAGTATTTT.